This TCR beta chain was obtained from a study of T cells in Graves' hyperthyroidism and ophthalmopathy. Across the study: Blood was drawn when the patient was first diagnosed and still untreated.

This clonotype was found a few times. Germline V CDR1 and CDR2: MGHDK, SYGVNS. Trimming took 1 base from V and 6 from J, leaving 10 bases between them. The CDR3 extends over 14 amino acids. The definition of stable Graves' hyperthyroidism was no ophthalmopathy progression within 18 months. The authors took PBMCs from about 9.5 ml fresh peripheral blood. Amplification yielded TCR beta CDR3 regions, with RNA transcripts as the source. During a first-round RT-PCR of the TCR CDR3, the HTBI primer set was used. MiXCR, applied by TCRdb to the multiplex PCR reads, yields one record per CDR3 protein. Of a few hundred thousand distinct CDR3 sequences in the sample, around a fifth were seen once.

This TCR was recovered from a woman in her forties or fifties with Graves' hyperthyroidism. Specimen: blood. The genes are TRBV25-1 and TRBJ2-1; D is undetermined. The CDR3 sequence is CASSELRKGNEQFF. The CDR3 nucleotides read TGTGCCAGCAGTGAATTGAGGAAGGGCAATGAGCAGTTCTTC.